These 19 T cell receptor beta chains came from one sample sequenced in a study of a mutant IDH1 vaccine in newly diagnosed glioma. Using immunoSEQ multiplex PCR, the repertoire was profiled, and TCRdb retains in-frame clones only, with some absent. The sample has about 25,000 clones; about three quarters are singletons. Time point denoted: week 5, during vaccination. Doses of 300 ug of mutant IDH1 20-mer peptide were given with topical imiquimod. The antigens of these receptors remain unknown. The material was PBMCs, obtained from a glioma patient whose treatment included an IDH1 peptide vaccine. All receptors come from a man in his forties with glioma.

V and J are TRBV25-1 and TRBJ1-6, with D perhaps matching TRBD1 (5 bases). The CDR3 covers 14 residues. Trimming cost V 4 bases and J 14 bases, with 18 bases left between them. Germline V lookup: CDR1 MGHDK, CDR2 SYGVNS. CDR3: CASSGNLDGGSLHF. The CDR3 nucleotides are TGTGCCAGCAGTGGAAACCTAGATGGGGGTTCCCTCCACTTT.

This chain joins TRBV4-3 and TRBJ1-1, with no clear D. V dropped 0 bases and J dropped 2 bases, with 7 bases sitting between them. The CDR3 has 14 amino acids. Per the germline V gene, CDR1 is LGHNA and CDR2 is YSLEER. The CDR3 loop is CASSQERDNTEAFF. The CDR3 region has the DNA TGCGCCAGCAGCCAAGAAAGGGATAACACTGAAGCTTTCTTT.

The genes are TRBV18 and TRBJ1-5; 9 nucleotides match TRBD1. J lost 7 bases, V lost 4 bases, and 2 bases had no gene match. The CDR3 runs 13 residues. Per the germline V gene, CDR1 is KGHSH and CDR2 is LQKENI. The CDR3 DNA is TGTGCCAGCTCACGGGACAGGGAGCAGCCCCAGCATTTT. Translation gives CASSRDREQPQHF.

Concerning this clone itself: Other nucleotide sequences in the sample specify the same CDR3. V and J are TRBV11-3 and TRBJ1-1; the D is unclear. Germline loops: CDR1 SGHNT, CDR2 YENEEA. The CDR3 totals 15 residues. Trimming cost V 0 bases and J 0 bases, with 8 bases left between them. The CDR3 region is CASSLDRLLNTEAFF. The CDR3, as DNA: TGTGCCAGCAGCTTAGATCGGCTCCTGAACACTGAAGCTTTCTTT.

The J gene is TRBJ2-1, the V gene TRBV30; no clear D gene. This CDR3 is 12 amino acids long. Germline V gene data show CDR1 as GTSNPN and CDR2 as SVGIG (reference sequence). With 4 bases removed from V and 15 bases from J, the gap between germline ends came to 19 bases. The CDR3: CAWTPGPTTRFF. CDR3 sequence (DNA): TGTGCCTGGACCCCTGGACCCACAACCCGGTTCTTC.

Here the CDR3 DNA reads TGTGCCAGCAGCCCGAGCGGCAGGGGGAGGGTCACTGAAGCTTTCTTT. Protein sequence: CASSPSGRGRVTEAFF. The V call is TRBV5-6, the J call TRBJ1-1, with 7 bases matching TRBD1. The CDR3 is 16 residues long. V shed 4 bases and J 4 bases; nucleotides not matched to a gene: 13. From germline, CDR1 is SGHDT and CDR2 YYEEEE.

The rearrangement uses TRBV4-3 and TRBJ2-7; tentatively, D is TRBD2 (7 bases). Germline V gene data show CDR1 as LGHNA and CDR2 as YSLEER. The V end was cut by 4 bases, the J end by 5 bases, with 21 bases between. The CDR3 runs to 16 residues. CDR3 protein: CASSRFEWGGLDEQYF. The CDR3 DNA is TGCGCCAGCAGCCGCTTTGAGTGGGGGGGGCTAGACGAGCAGTACTTC.

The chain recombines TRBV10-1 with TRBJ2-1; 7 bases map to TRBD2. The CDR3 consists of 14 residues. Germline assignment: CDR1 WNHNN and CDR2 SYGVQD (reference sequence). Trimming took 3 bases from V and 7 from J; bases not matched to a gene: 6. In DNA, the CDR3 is TGCGCCAGCAGTGACGGCGGGAGTCGGAATGAGCAGTTCTTC. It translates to CASSDGGSRNEQFF.

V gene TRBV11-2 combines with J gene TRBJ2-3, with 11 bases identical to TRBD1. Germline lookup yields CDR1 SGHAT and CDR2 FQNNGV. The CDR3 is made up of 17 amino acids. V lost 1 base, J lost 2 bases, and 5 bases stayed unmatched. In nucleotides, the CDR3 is TGTGCCAGCAGCTTAGGTGGGACAGGGGGTAACACAGATACGCAGTATTTT. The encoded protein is CASSLGGTGGNTDTQYF.

The DNA of the CDR3 is TGTGCCAGCAGTTTCCTGGGACAACCATCGGAGGGCTACACCTTC. Translation gives CASSFLGQPSEGYTF. The V call is TRBV28, the J call TRBJ1-2, with a tentative D call TRBD1 (6 bases). In germline, CDR1 is MDHEN, CDR2 SYDVKM. The V and J ends lost 3 bases and 8 bases respectively, with 19 bases between them. CDR3 size: 15 residues.

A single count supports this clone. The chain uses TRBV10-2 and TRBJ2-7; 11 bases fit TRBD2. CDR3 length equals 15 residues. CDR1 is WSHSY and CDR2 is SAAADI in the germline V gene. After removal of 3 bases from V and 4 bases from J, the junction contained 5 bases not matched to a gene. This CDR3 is CASSDTTSGSYEQYF. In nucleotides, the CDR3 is TGCGCCAGCAGTGACACAACTAGCGGGAGTTACGAGCAGTACTTC.

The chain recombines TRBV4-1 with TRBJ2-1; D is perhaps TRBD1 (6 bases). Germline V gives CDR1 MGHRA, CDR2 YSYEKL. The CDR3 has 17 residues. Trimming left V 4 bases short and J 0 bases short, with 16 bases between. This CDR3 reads CASSPAPRGSSYNEQFF. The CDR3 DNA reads TGCGCCAGCAGCCCTGCTCCTAGGGGGAGCTCCTACAATGAGCAGTTCTTC.

This CDR3 is CASSPGGGSTDTQYF. CDR3 DNA: TGTGCCAGCAGCCCGGGGGGAGGGAGCACAGATACGCAGTATTTT. This chain links TRBV7-2 with TRBJ2-3; TRBD2 matches at 7 bases. The CDR3 is 15 residues long. CDR1 SGHTA and CDR2 FQGNSA come from the germline V gene. Unmatched junction bases numbered 5, after V lost 5 bases and J lost 0 bases. Full variable domain (remainder filled in from reference TRBV7-2 and TRBJ2-3): GAGVSQSPSNKVTEKGKDVELRCDPISGHTALYWYRQSLGQGLEFLIYFQGNSAPDKSGLPSDRFSAERTGGSVSTLTIQRTQQEDSAVYLCASSPGGGSTDTQYFGPGTRLTVL.

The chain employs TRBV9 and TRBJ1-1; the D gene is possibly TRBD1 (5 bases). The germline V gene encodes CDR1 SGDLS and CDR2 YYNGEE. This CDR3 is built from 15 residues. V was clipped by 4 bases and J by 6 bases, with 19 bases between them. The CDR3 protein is CASSPHPTGGAEAFF. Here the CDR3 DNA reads TGTGCCAGCAGCCCCCACCCCACAGGAGGAGCTGAAGCTTTCTTT. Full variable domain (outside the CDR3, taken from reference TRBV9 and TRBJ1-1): DSGVTQTPKHLITATGQRVTLRCSPRSGDLSVYWYQQSLDQGLQFLIQYYNGEERAKGNILERFSAQQFPDLHSELNLSSLELGDSALYFCASSPHPTGGAEAFFGQGTRLTVV.

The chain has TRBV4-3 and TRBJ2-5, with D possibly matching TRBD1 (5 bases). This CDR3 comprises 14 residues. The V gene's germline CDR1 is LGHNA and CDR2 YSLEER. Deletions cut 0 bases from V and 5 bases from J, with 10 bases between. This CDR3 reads CASSQDRGAETQYF. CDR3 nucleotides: TGCGCCAGCAGCCAAGATAGGGGCGCGGAGACCCAGTACTTC.

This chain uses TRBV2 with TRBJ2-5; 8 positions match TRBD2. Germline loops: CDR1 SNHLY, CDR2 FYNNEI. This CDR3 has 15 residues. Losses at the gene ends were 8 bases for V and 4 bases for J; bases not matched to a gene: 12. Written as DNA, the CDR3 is TGTGCCAGCCATAAGGGAGCGGGAGATGGAGAGACCCAGTACTTC. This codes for CASHKGAGDGETQYF.

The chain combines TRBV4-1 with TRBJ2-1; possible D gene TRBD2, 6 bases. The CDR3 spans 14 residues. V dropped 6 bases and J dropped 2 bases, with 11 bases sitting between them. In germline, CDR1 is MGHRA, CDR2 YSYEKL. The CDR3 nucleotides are TGCGCCAGCAGGAGGGAGGCCACCTACAATGAGCAGTTCTTC. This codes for CASRREATYNEQFF.

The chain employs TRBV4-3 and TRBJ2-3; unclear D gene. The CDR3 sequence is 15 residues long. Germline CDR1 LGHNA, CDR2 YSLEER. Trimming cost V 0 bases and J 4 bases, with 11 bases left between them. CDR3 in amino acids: CASSQDSRSADTQYF. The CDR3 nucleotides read TGCGCCAGCAGCCAAGATAGTAGGTCGGCAGATACGCAGTATTTT.

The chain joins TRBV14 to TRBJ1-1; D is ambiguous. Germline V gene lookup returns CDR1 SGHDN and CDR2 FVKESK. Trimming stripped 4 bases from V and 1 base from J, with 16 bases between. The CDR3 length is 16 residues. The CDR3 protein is CASSREIRTSNTEAFF. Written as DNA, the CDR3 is TGTGCCAGCAGCCGAGAGATAAGGACGTCGAACACTGAAGCTTTCTTT.